This entry lists 27 T cell receptor beta chains sequenced from one sample in a study of blood T cell repertoires in COVID-19. Clones were read by immunoSEQ multiplex PCR, and TCRdb kept only the in-frame ones, dropping some. The sample lists about 300,000 clones, over 75% seen once, with about 14% in the top ten. Material for sequencing was peripheral blood. These receptors all come from a human donor in a cohort sampled during active COVID-19.

The rearrangement uses TRBV5-8 and TRBJ2-5; D is undetermined. The CDR3 covers 13 residues. Deletions cut 1 base from V and 2 bases from J, with 6 bases between. The germline gives CDR1 SGHTS, CDR2 YDEGEE. The DNA for the CDR3 is TGTGCCAGCAGCTTGTTTCCTCAAGAGACCCAGTACTTC. Protein: CASSLFPQETQYF.

This chain uses TRBV5-1 with TRBJ2-2; tentative D call: TRBD1 (5 bases). Trimming removed 2 bases at V and 7 bases at J, with 15 bases between. Germline V lookup: CDR1 SGHRS, CDR2 YFSETQ. CDR3 size: 15 residues. CDR3: CASSFQGFNGGELFF. Here the CDR3 DNA reads TGCGCCAGCAGCTTTCAGGGATTCAACGGCGGGGAGCTGTTTTTT. Full variable domain (rest looked up from reference TRBV5-1 and TRBJ2-2): KAGVTQTPRYLIKTRGQQVTLSCSPISGHRSVSWYQQTPGQGLQFLFEYFSETQRNKGNFPGRFSGRQFSNSRSEMNVSTLELGDSALYLCASSFQGFNGGELFFGEGSRLTVL.

The chain is built from TRBV6-5 and TRBJ2-7; 13 positions match TRBD2. This CDR3 spans 15 amino acids. Germline V gene lookup returns CDR1 MNHEY and CDR2 SVGAGI. With 8 bases clipped from V and 6 bases from J, the junction kept 10 bases outside the gene matches. CDR3 sequence reads: CASGWTSGSLGEQYF. The CDR3 region has the DNA TGTGCCAGCGGGTGGACTAGCGGGAGTTTAGGCGAGCAGTACTTC.

Only a few counts were recorded for this clone. The chain is built from TRBV6-2 or TRBV6-3 and TRBJ2-2, with 8 bases that match TRBD1. This CDR3 has 15 amino acids. Germline V gene sequence: CDR1 MNHEY, CDR2 SVGEGT. V shed 4 bases and J 5 bases; nucleotides not matched to a gene: 6. In DNA form, the CDR3 reads TGTGCCAGCAGTTCCGGATACAGGGGGACCGGGGAGCTGTTTTTT. Its translation: CASSSGYRGTGELFF.

The chain couples TRBV7-2 to TRBJ2-1; D is unresolved. The CDR3 loop spans 13 amino acids. Germline V gene data show CDR1 as SGHTA and CDR2 as FQGNSA. The V end was cut by 1 base, the J end by 15 bases, with 16 bases between. CDR3 nucleotides: TGTGCCAGCAGCTTAGTTGGCCGTTCCCAGCGGTTCTTC. Residues: CASSLVGRSQRFF.

The V and J genes are TRBV9 and TRBJ2-1; D is ambiguous. Germline V gives CDR1 SGDLS, CDR2 YYNGEE. This CDR3 comprises 15 residues. V was pared by 4 bases and J by 4 bases, with 15 bases between. The CDR3 sequence: CASSQRDAAYNEQFF. The CDR3 DNA reads TGTGCCAGCAGCCAGCGCGATGCAGCATACAATGAGCAGTTCTTC.

The chain has TRBV6-5 and TRBJ1-5; TRBD1 is a possible D gene (5 bases). The CDR3 extends over 15 amino acids. V lost 6 bases to trimming and J lost 7 bases, with 19 bases between them. The germline V gene has CDR1 MNHEY and CDR2 SVGAGI. CDR3 residues: CASSPGGVVGQPQHF. DNA for the CDR3: TGTGCCAGCAGCCCGGGGGGGGTCGTGGGACAGCCCCAGCATTTT.

This chain links TRBV7-6 with TRBJ1-6; 11 bases are a match to TRBD1. The junction had 9 bases not matched to a gene; V was cut back by 5 bases and J by 9 bases. The length of the CDR3 is 16 residues. CDR1 and CDR2 (germline): SGHVS, FNYEAQ. The CDR3 bases are TGTGCCAGCAGCCGGGGACAGGGGGACAATGGTTCACCCCTCCACTTT. Amino acid sequence: CASSRGQGDNGSPLHF.

The chain has TRBV28 and TRBJ1-2; D is undetermined. With 5 bases removed from V and 1 base from J, the gap between germline ends came to 11 bases. Per the germline V gene, CDR1 is MDHEN and CDR2 is SYDVKM. CDR3 length equals 14 residues. CDR3 in DNA: TGTGCCAGCAGTCTGGAACAGCTTAACTATGGCTACACCTTC. Protein: CASSLEQLNYGYTF.

The chain carries TRBV12-5 and TRBJ2-1, with 9 positions matching TRBD2. CDR3 size: 16 residues. The germline V gene encodes CDR1 LGHNT and CDR2 FRNRAP. The trim removed 7 bases at V and 7 bases at J, leaving 14 bases unmatched. The DNA of the CDR3 is TGTGCTAGTGCTCGTGGGGCGGGAGGGCGGAGTAATGAGCAGTTCTTC. This gives the protein CASARGAGGRSNEQFF.

In its sample, this clone was seen once. The chain couples TRBV5-1 to TRBJ1-1, with 8 positions matching TRBD1. The J segment lost 6 bases and the V segment lost 4 bases, leaving 8 bases of the junction unmatched. The CDR3 contains 14 residues. Per germline, CDR1 SGHRS and CDR2 YFSETQ. CDR3 loop: CASSILQGEAEAFF. For the CDR3, the DNA is TGCGCCAGCAGCATACTACAGGGGGAGGCTGAAGCTTTCTTT.

The chain is built from TRBV11-1 and TRBJ2-5, with TRBD2 matching over 7 bases. This CDR3 region has 13 residues. V shed 5 bases, J shed 5 bases, and the junction held 5 bases outside the gene matches. Germline CDR1 and CDR2: SGHAT and FQDESV (reference sequence). CDR3 DNA sequence: TGTGCCAGCAGCCGGCAGGGAGGGGAGACCCAGTACTTC. Translating gives CASSRQGGETQYF.

Points on this clone: Other nucleotide sequences in the sample specify the same CDR3. The J gene is TRBJ2-7, the V gene TRBV7-2, with D unclear. The CDR3 is 14 amino acids. The germline gives CDR1 SGHTA, CDR2 FQGNSA. Trimming stripped 3 bases from V and 2 bases from J, with 11 bases between. The CDR3 DNA reads TGTGCCAGCAGCTTTGGCGGAGCCCCCTACGAGCAGTACTTC. This codes for CASSFGGAPYEQYF. Looking up the rest from reference TRBV7-2 and TRBJ2-7 gives the full variable domain: GAGVSQSPSNKVTEKGKDVELRCDPISGHTALYWYRQSLGQGLEFLIYFQGNSAPDKSGLPSDRFSAERTGGSVSTLTIQRTQQEDSAVYLCASSFGGAPYEQYFGPGTRLTVT.

V and J are TRBV28 and TRBJ2-5, with TRBD2 matching over 8 bases. CDR1 and CDR2 from the germline V gene are MDHEN and SYDVKM. V lost 5 bases and J lost 4; bases outside the gene matches: 18. This CDR3 has 18 residues. CDR3 sequence reads: CASSPRLAKRRVRETQYF. The CDR3 bases are TGTGCCAGCAGTCCGAGACTAGCGAAGAGACGGGTTAGAGAGACCCAGTACTTC.

The V call is TRBV5-4, the J call TRBJ2-1; 9 nucleotides match TRBD2. J was trimmed by 4 bases and V by 4 bases; bases with no gene match: 9. This CDR3 spans 16 amino acids. Per the germline V gene, CDR1 is SGHNT and CDR2 is YYREEE (reference sequence). The CDR3 spells CASSGGLADFYNEQFF. Written as DNA, the CDR3 is TGTGCCAGCAGCGGGGGACTAGCAGACTTTTACAATGAGCAGTTCTTC.

V and J are TRBV7-2 and TRBJ2-7; TRBD2 agrees at 7 bases. J lost 6 bases, V lost 5 bases, and 16 bases had no gene match. This CDR3 region has 16 residues. Germline lookup yields CDR1 SGHTA and CDR2 FQGNSA. The CDR3 DNA reads as TGTGCCAGCAGCCCGCGGGGGTTGGGCGGGATGCTCGAGCAGTACTTC. Its protein product is CASSPRGLGGMLEQYF.

The sample holds one count of this clone. The rearrangement joins TRBV10-2 to TRBJ1-4; 11 positions match TRBD1. The CDR3 runs 16 residues. V shed 8 bases, J shed 4 bases, and the junction held 9 bases outside the gene matches. CDR1 and CDR2 from the germline V gene are WSHSY and SAAADI. The DNA of the CDR3 is TGCGCCAGCTCCGGACAGGGGGCCCAACTTAATGAAAAACTGTTTTTT. Its translation: CASSGQGAQLNEKLFF.

The chain uses TRBV7-8 and TRBJ2-7; D unclear. Trimming removed 8 bases from V and 4 bases from J, with 12 bases in between. CDR3 size: 12 residues. Germline lookup yields CDR1 SGHVS and CDR2 FQNEAQ. The CDR3 is CASSGRSYEQYF. The CDR3 nucleotides are TGTGCCAGCTCAGGTAGATCATACGAGCAGTACTTC.

This chain links TRBV23-1 with TRBJ2-1, with a tentative D call TRBD2 (6 bases). TRBV23-1 is known as an ORF, though its function is uncertain. This CDR3 is 15 amino acids long. Between the trimmed V and J ends, which lost 1 base and 5 bases, there was a span of 12 bases. The CDR3 region has the DNA TGCGCCAGCAGTCAATGGGGGGACGGACACAATGAGCAGTTCTTC. Amino acid sequence: CASSQWGDGHNEQFF.

A few counts support this clone. The chain employs TRBV11-3 and TRBJ1-1, with D unclear. Trimming stripped 3 bases from V and 0 bases from J, with 17 bases between. Per the germline V gene, CDR1 is SGHNT and CDR2 is YENEEA. The length of the CDR3 is 17 residues. As DNA, the CDR3 is TGTGCCAGCAGCTTTGGCTGGGAGGAGGGTATGAACACTGAAGCTTTCTTT. Amino acid sequence: CASSFGWEEGMNTEAFF.

The chain joins TRBV7-2 to TRBJ2-5; 9 bases match TRBD2. Germline loops: CDR1 SGHTA, CDR2 FQGNSA. The CDR3 covers 16 residues. The V segment lost 4 bases and the J segment 2 bases; nucleotides outside the gene matches: 8. The CDR3 bases are TGTGCCAGCAGCTATAATCAGCGGGAGGCACAAGAGACCCAGTACTTC. Protein product: CASSYNQREAQETQYF.

The sample holds a few counts of this clone. CDR3 sequence (DNA): TGTGCCAGCAGCCAAGGACAGGCCAAAGGTCTACAGCATTTT. It codes for CASSQGQAKGLQHF. The V and J genes are TRBV4-2 and TRBJ1-5; perhaps TRBD1 as D (6 bases). Germline values: CDR1 LGHNA, CDR2 YNFKEQ. Trimming stripped 1 base from V and 13 bases from J, with 17 bases between. There are 14 residues in the CDR3.

This chain connects TRBV5-1 to TRBJ2-5, with a possible D match to TRBD2 (7 bases). Germline-derived CDR1 and CDR2 are SGHRS and YFSETQ. The CDR3 contains 16 residues. V lost 6 bases and J lost 5, with 23 bases in between. The CDR3 here is CASTRGAQGVAETQYF. CDR3 nucleotide sequence: TGCGCCAGCACCCGGGGGGCGCAGGGAGTAGCGGAGACCCAGTACTTC.

In this sample, this clone turned up once. The rearrangement links TRBV28 to TRBJ2-2, with no clear D. The CDR3 loop spans 14 amino acids. V dropped 4 bases and J dropped 5 bases, with 11 bases sitting between them. The germline gives CDR1 MDHEN, CDR2 SYDVKM. CDR3 in amino acids: CASSSPKRTGELFF. For the CDR3, the DNA is TGTGCCAGCAGTTCACCGAAGAGGACCGGGGAGCTGTTTTTT.

This sequence joins TRBV19 and TRBJ1-2; D possibly corresponds to TRBD1 (5 bases). In germline, CDR1 is LNHDA, CDR2 SQIVND (reference sequence). The CDR3 runs 13 residues. Trimming stripped 8 bases from V and 7 bases from J, with 17 bases between. The CDR3, as DNA: TGTGCCAGTCATTACGGGGGGAATGGTGGCTACACCTTC. Translated, it gives CASHYGGNGGYTF.

This sequence joins TRBV7-6 and TRBJ1-1; the D is unclear. From germline, CDR1 is SGHVS and CDR2 FNYEAQ. V lost 6 bases, J lost 1 base, and 9 bases lay in between. The CDR3 is made up of 13 amino acids. The CDR3 spells CASRRTPNTEAFF. The CDR3 bases are TGTGCCAGCAGACGTACTCCGAACACTGAAGCTTTCTTT.

CDR3 nucleotide sequence: TGTGCCAGCAGTTTTAGCGCGAGGAACACTGAAGCTTTCTTT. It translates to CASSFSARNTEAFF. The gene calls are TRBV27 and TRBJ1-1; no reliable D call. Germline values: CDR1 MNHEY, CDR2 SMNVEV (reference sequence). The V and J ends lost 3 bases and 1 base respectively, with 9 bases between them. The CDR3 loop spans 14 amino acids.